What follows is one TCR beta chain and its context. Source study methods: Counts of nucleated cells, estimated from reference gene primer amplification, were obtained. The table came from immunoSEQ multiplex PCR; TCRdb's copy has only in-frame clones and leaves some out. V and J calls and clone size are those listed in that table; D and trimming were worked out from the DNA. The table shows 150,000 to 200,000 clones, with around 87% occurring only once. This CDR3 spans 16 amino acids. Germline lookup yields CDR1 LGHNA and CDR2 YSLEER. V lost 0 bases, J lost 4 bases, and 13 bases lay in between. The entry originates in a study of blood T cell repertoires in COVID-19. For the study at large: The United States, Italy and Spain were the sources of the acute and convalescent COVID-19 samples.

V is TRBV4-3 and J is TRBJ2-1; possible D gene TRBD1, 6 bases. The receptor comes from a man between 40 and 49 years old with active or convalescent COVID-19. Sequences were obtained from peripheral blood. CDR3 sequence reads: CASSQDPSGEYNEQFF. CDR3 bases: TGCGCCAGCAGCCAAGATCCCTCAGGGGAATACAATGAGCAGTTCTTC.